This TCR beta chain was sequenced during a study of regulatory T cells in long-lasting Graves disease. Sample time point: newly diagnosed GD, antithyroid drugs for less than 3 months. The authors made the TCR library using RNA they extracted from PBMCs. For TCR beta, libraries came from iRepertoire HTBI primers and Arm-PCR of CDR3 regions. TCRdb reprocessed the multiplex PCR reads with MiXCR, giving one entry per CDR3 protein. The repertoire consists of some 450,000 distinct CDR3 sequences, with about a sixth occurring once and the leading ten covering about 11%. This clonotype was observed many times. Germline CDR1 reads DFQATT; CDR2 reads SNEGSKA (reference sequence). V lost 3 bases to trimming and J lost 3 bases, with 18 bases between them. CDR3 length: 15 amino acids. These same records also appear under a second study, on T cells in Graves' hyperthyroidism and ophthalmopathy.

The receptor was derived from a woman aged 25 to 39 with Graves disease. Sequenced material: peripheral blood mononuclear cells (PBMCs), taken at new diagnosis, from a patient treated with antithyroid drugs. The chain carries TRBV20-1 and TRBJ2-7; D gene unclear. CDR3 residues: CSARPRPQGLYEQYF. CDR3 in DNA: TGCAGTGCTAGGCCAAGACCTCAAGGCCTCTACGAGCAGTACTTC.